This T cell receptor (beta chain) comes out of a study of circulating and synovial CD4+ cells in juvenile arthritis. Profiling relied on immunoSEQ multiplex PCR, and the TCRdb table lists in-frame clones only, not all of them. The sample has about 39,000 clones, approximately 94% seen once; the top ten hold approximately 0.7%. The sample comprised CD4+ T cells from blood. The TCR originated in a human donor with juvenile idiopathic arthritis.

In nucleotides, the CDR3 is TGTGCCAGCAGCTTACAGGGTGCTGGAAACACCATATATTTT. Its protein is CASSLQGAGNTIYF. J is TRBJ1-3 and V is TRBV7-9, with TRBD1 as a possible D gene (5 bases). This CDR3 region has 14 residues. Trimming left V 2 bases short and J 2 bases short, with 7 bases between. Germline V CDR1 and CDR2: SEHNR, FQNEAQ (reference sequence).